The present T cell receptor (beta chain) was sequenced within a study of cytomegalovirus exposure and HLA in healthy donors. In the PCR, 60 Vbeta and 13 Jbeta primers were used. The repertoire was sequenced with immunoSEQ multiplex PCR; TCRdb's copy has only in-frame clones and lacks some. The sample carries over 110,000 clones, 73% recorded once. V was pared by 6 bases and J by 1 base, with 9 bases between. Germline assignment: CDR1 MNHNS and CDR2 SASEGT. The CDR3 is 13 residues long. The clonotype was recovered from a woman in her thirties or forties in good health and CMV-seronegative. The sample taken for sequencing was PBMCs. This chain connects TRBV6-1 to TRBJ1-1; tentative D call: TRBD1 (6 bases). The CDR3 DNA is TGTGCCAGCAGAAAACAGGGGAACACTGAAGCTTTCTTT. Its protein product is CASRKQGNTEAFF.